The rows below give T cell receptor beta chains drawn from one sample of a study of T-cell reconstitution after alpha-beta-depleted transplantation in children. TCRdb redid the calling of the PCR reads with MiXCR, one entry per CDR3 protein. The sample holds around 490,000 distinct CDR3 sequences, about an eighth seen once. Sequencing used PBMCs, mostly from graft donor cells, obtained 180 days after TCRalphabeta/CD19-depleted stem cell transplant. Every receptor here comes from a female patient aged 2-15 years who had a stem cell transplant for aplastic anemia, so the T cells may come from the graft donor. Both conserved end residues are trimmed from each CDR3. Fields, in order: clone size, J gene, D gene, V gene, CDR3 protein. A D gene is named only where the DNA matches it firmly. Clone size is given for some rows only: seen once, a few or many times, or a class if the clone is expanded.

>-|TRBJ2-7|-|TRBV12-3/TRBV12-4
ASSLARLRTLEQY
>few|TRBJ2-5|TRBD2|TRBV12-3/TRBV12-4
ASSGGTSGRAGETQY
>few|TRBJ2-7|TRBD1|TRBV29-1
SVLTGNSYEQY
>few|TRBJ2-5|-|TRBV11-2
ASTLRVRDRPYQETQY
>many|TRBJ2-2|TRBD2|TRBV9
ASSVSSSGRRTGELF
>few|TRBJ2-2|-|TRBV9
ASSNRERRRTGELF
>many|TRBJ1-2|-|TRBV12-3/TRBV12-4
ASSLAIGYT
>few|TRBJ1-2|TRBD1|TRBV7-2
ASSLASQGADYGYT
>-|TRBJ2-7|-|TRBV6-2/TRBV6-3
ASRPGGRLYEQY
>-|TRBJ2-5|TRBD2|TRBV7-8
ASSSGLLPAPQETQY
>few|TRBJ1-5|-|TRBV28
ASSFYRNQPQH
>-|TRBJ2-5|TRBD2|TRBV18
ASSRNLAGGQETQY
>once|TRBJ2-5|-|TRBV12-3/TRBV12-4
TRSLMPPHTGGLEETQY